These T cell receptor beta chains were read from a single sample in a study of neurological immune-mediated disorders. TCRdb fed the 5' RACE reads into MiXCR, producing one record per CDR3 protein. The sample has 39,000 or so distinct CDR3 sequences; over 2% are singletons. The sample was PBMCs. The origin of the receptors is a man between 25 and 39 years old with multiple sclerosis. CDR3s include the opening cysteine and the closing phenylalanine or tryptophan. D genes are given only for firm matches. The size entry gives once, few, many or a size class.

CDR3nt,CDR3aa,j_gene,d_gene,v_gene,abundance
TGCGCCAGCAGCTCGGACCTTAAAGCGGAGCTGTTTTTT,CASSSDLKAELFF,TRBJ2-2,NA,TRBV5-1,many
TGCGCCAGCAGCCGCATCGACAGGGCCTCCTACAATGAGCAGTTCTTC,CASSRIDRASYNEQFF,TRBJ2-1,TRBD1,TRBV5-1,many
TGTGCCAGCAGCTCCCGGGAAACAGATACGCAGTATTTT,CASSSRETDTQYF,TRBJ2-3,NA,TRBV7-9,many
TGTGCCAGCAGCGTGACAGGGTGGGGCAATCAGCCCCAGCATTTT,CASSVTGWGNQPQHF,TRBJ1-5,TRBD1,TRBV5-5,many
TGCAGTGCTAGTGACGAGAAAAGCTCCTATAATTCACCCCTCCACTTT,CSASDEKSSYNSPLHF,TRBJ1-6,NA,TRBV20-1,many
TGTGCCAGCAGTTACGACAGCGGAATAGCCAAAAACATTCAGTACTTC,CASSYDSGIAKNIQYF,TRBJ2-4,NA,TRBV6-5,many
TGTGCCAGCTCACCCGGACGGTCCAATGAGCAGTTCTTC,CASSPGRSNEQFF,TRBJ2-1,NA,TRBV18,many
TGTGCCAGCAGTGACGACAGGGGGGTTCACGAGCAGTACTTC,CASSDDRGVHEQYF,TRBJ2-7,TRBD1,TRBV25-1,many
TGCAGTATCCGGGGGGGGGAGACCCAGTACTTC,CSIRGGETQYF,TRBJ2-5,TRBD2,TRBV20-1,many
TGTGCCAGCAGGTACTCACAGCAGGCCCCTGAAGCTTTCTTT,CASRYSQQAPEAFF,TRBJ1-1,NA,TRBV12-3/TRBV12-4,many